This T cell receptor (beta chain) appears in the sequencing data of a study of Ad26.COV2.S vaccination and SARS-CoV-2 variants. Across the whole study: Participants got Ad26.COV2.S intramuscularly, once or twice 56 days apart.

This clone was picked up one time. The V gene lost 1 base and the J gene lost 0 bases, with 6 bases spanning the gap. This CDR3 is built from 14 residues. Looked up from germline, CDR1 is SGHRS and CDR2 is YFSETQ. Treatment in this sample: around 19 received Ad26.COV2.S at low or high dose, single or two shots; roughly 5 received placebo; per-sample allocation not given. Sampling occurred on day 63 after the first vaccine or placebo injection. Generated by immunoSEQ multiplex PCR, the TCRdb table keeps only in-frame clones and is missing some. The table includes roughly 320,000 clones, roughly 86% detected once.

The chain combines TRBV5-1 with TRBJ2-3; no clear D. Specimen: peripheral blood, collected in a trial of Ad26.COV2.S vaccine versus placebo. The sequence was obtained from a person aged 18-65 years who received the Ad26.COV2.S COVID-19 vaccine or a placebo. The CDR3 is CASSLSGSTDTQYF. In nucleotides, the CDR3 is TGCGCCAGCAGCTTGTCCGGAAGCACAGATACGCAGTATTTT.